The 32 T cell receptor beta chains presented below share a single source sample, sequenced in a study of T cells after yellow fever vaccination. TCRdb re-called the 5' RACE reads through MiXCR, storing one row per CDR3 protein. The data hold hundreds of thousands of distinct CDR3 sequences, with roughly an eighth observed a single time. The sequencing used PBMCs, collected on the day of the yellow fever booster vaccination. These receptors were obtained from a man younger than 45 who received the YFV17D yellow fever vaccine.

The chain uses TRBV5-1 and TRBJ2-5, with D possibly being TRBD1 (5 bases). Germline CDR1 reads SGHRS; CDR2 reads YFSETQ. The V and J ends lost 4 bases and 2 bases respectively, with 12 bases between them. This CDR3 comprises 14 residues. The CDR3 DNA reads as TGCGCCAGCAGCCTGTGGGGCGAGCAAGAGACCCAGTACTTC. Residues: CASSLWGEQETQYF.

The V call is TRBV20-1, the J call TRBJ2-3, with 11 bases that match TRBD2. There are 17 residues in the CDR3. Looked up from germline, CDR1 is DFQATT and CDR2 is SNEGSKA (reference sequence). V lost 1 base, J lost 1 base, and 7 bases stayed unmatched. Here the CDR3 reads CSARGASGRKGTDTQYF. In DNA form, the CDR3 reads TGCAGTGCTAGAGGGGCTAGCGGGAGGAAGGGCACAGATACGCAGTATTTT.

This clonotype turned up a few times. V and J are TRBV28 and TRBJ2-7; no clear D. The CDR3 has 14 residues. The V and J ends lost 1 base and 2 bases respectively, with 9 bases between them. Germline CDR1 is MDHEN and CDR2 is SYDVKM. The CDR3 DNA is TGTGCCAGCAGTTTATTAGGAAGTCCCTACGAGCAGTACTTC. Protein sequence: CASSLLGSPYEQYF.

Ten or more counts support this clonotype. The chain combines TRBV28 with TRBJ2-7, with 7 bases lining up with TRBD1. Germline V gene lookup returns CDR1 MDHEN and CDR2 SYDVKM. The CDR3 has 13 amino acids. With V trimmed by 6 bases and J by 3 bases, 5 bases remained unmatched. The CDR3 nucleotides are TGTGCCAGCAGCTCGGGACAGAGCTACGAGCAGTACTTC. Translation gives CASSSGQSYEQYF.

The genes are TRBV4-3 and TRBJ1-2; the D gene is possibly TRBD1 (6 bases). CDR3 length: 16 amino acids. CDR1 LGHNA and CDR2 YSLEER come from the germline V gene. V lost 4 bases to trimming and J lost 1 base, with 16 bases between them. CDR3 coding DNA: TGCGCCAGCAGCCGCGGTACACCACAGGGTAACTATGGCTACACCTTC. Its protein is CASSRGTPQGNYGYTF.

CDR3 in amino acids: CASRGAGGPIVGQYF. As DNA, the CDR3 is TGTGCCAGCAGGGGAGCGGGAGGCCCTATCGTCGGGCAGTACTTC. V usage is TRBV12-3 or TRBV12-4 and J usage is TRBJ2-7; 9 nucleotides align to TRBD2. Trimming removed 6 bases from V and 9 bases from J; junction bases left unmatched: 15. The CDR3 spans 15 residues.

This clonotype has just a few counts. The chain recombines TRBV20-1 with TRBJ1-2; 7 bases align to TRBD1. J lost 4 bases, V lost 6 bases, and 11 bases had no gene match. The CDR3 sequence is 14 residues long. Germline values: CDR1 DFQATT, CDR2 SNEGSKA (reference sequence). The CDR3 sequence: CSALNRGDLYGYTF. The CDR3 DNA follows: TGCAGTGCACTTAACAGGGGCGATCTCTATGGCTACACCTTC.

CDR3 in amino acids: CATTPPPSRRNEQFF. The CDR3 coding sequence is TGTGCCACTACCCCTCCCCCTAGCAGGCGCAATGAGCAGTTCTTC. This chain links TRBV19 with TRBJ2-1, with D tentatively TRBD2 (5 bases). The CDR3 is 15 amino acids. V was shortened by 10 bases and J by 6 bases, with 22 bases between the two germline ends. Germline CDR1 reads LNHDA; CDR2 reads SQIVND (reference sequence).

The sample holds many counts of this clonotype. The CDR3 sequence is CASSLGVQLSRDEQYF. CDR3 DNA sequence: TGCGCCAGCAGCTTGGGGGTCCAGCTTAGCCGCGACGAGCAGTACTTC. This sequence joins TRBV5-1 and TRBJ2-7, with no clear D. The CDR3 sequence is 16 residues long. Trimming shortened V by 0 bases and J by 5 bases, and 18 bases separated the two germline ends. CDR1 and CDR2 from the germline V gene are SGHRS and YFSETQ.

Points on this clonotype: This may be a read error, as it is one base from a much larger clone. The chain employs TRBV5-1 and TRBJ1-1; D is perhaps TRBD1 (5 bases). In germline, CDR1 is SGHRS, CDR2 YFSETQ. The CDR3 is 14 amino acids. In DNA, the CDR3 is TGCGCCAGCAGCTTGAGGGGAGGGAACACTGTAGCTTTCTTT. Its translation: CASSLRGGNTVAFF.

V usage is TRBV7-9 and J usage is TRBJ2-3; D is undetermined. Germline CDR1 reads SEHNR; CDR2 reads FQNEAQ (reference sequence). Between the trimmed V and J ends, which lost 2 bases and 0 bases, there was a span of 9 bases. The CDR3 is 15 amino acids. The CDR3 reads CASSLSPRSTDTQYF. The DNA of the CDR3 is TGTGCCAGCAGCTTATCCCCCCGGAGCACAGATACGCAGTATTTT. Full variable domain (remainder filled in from reference TRBV7-9 and TRBJ2-3): DTGVSQNPRHKITKRGQNVTFRCDPISEHNRLYWYRQTLGQGPEFLTYFQNEAQLEKSRLLSDRFSAERPKGSFSTLEIQRTEQGDSAMYLCASSLSPRSTDTQYFGPGTRLTVL.

This clonotype was seen at least ten times. The CDR3 reads CASSPTGPPYEQYF. The CDR3 region has the DNA TGTGCCAGCAGCCCGACAGGACCTCCCTACGAGCAGTACTTC. J is TRBJ2-7 and V is TRBV7-2; D might be TRBD1 (6 bases). CDR3 size: 14 residues. Trimming took off 5 bases at V and 2 bases at J, with 13 bases between the two ends. Germline values: CDR1 SGHTA, CDR2 FQGNSA.

This clonotype appeared many times. The chain is built from TRBV18 and TRBJ2-7, with D possibly TRBD2 on 6 matching bases. In germline, CDR1 is KGHSH, CDR2 LQKENI. The V gene lost 1 base and the J gene lost 0 bases, with 13 bases spanning the gap. This CDR3 comprises 16 residues. The CDR3 sequence: CASSPRGGGTSYEQYF. As DNA, the CDR3 is TGTGCCAGCTCACCACGCGGTGGCGGGACCTCCTACGAGCAGTACTTC.

This clonotype was counted ten times or more. The genes are TRBV15 and TRBJ1-5, with D hard to call. The CDR3 is 14 amino acids. V was cut by 0 bases and J by 5 bases, with 8 bases left in between. Looked up from germline, CDR1 is LNHNV and CDR2 is YYDKDF (reference sequence). CDR3 loop: CATSREFGDQPQHF. CDR3 DNA sequence: TGTGCCACCAGCAGAGAATTCGGGGATCAGCCCCAGCATTTT.

This clonotype was found a few times. The gene calls are TRBV7-9 and TRBJ2-1, with 7 nucleotides matching TRBD1. This CDR3 comprises 17 residues. Trimming at V came to 3 bases and at J to 8 bases, leaving 16 bases not matched to a gene. CDR1 SEHNR and CDR2 FQNEAQ come from the germline V gene (reference sequence). The CDR3 DNA reads TGTGCCAGCAGCTTGTTTCCCCGCGACAGGGTAGTAGATGAGCAGTTCTTC. This sequence encodes CASSLFPRDRVVDEQFF.

This chain connects TRBV7-6 to TRBJ2-2, with 7 nucleotides matching TRBD2. The CDR3 extends over 17 amino acids. From germline, CDR1 is SGHVS and CDR2 FNYEAQ. Trimming removed 5 bases from V and 3 bases from J; junction bases left unmatched: 12. The DNA for the CDR3 is TGTGCCAGCAGCCAAACATGGGCGGGAGACGACACCGGGGAGCTGTTTTTT. Translation gives CASSQTWAGDDTGELFF. Based on the CDR3 plus reference TRBV7-6 and TRBJ2-2, the full variable domain is GAGVSQSPRYKVTKRGQDVALRCDPISGHVSLYWYRQALGQGPEFLTYFNYEAQQDKSGLPNDRFSAERPEGSISTLTIQRTEQRDSAMYRCASSQTWAGDDTGELFFGEGSRLTVL.

The V call is TRBV7-9, the J call TRBJ2-1; 12 positions match TRBD1. The length of the CDR3 is 17 residues. The germline gives CDR1 SEHNR, CDR2 FQNEAQ (reference sequence). The V and J ends lost 2 bases and 7 bases, in that order; junction bases with no gene match: 9. The chain's CDR3 is CASSLFRGQGASNEQFF. The CDR3 DNA is TGTGCCAGCAGCTTATTCAGGGGACAGGGGGCATCAAATGAGCAGTTCTTC.

CDR3 protein: CASSLTSGTSGRNEQFF. The CDR3 DNA reads TGCGCCAGCAGCTTGACCTCCGGGACTAGCGGGAGAAATGAGCAGTTCTTC. The gene calls are TRBV5-1 and TRBJ2-1; 14 bases match TRBD2. V shed 1 base, J shed 7 bases, and the junction held 7 bases outside the gene matches. The CDR3 is made up of 17 amino acids. CDR1 and CDR2 (germline): SGHRS, YFSETQ.

The J gene is TRBJ2-7, the V gene TRBV20-1, with D unresolved. V shed 3 bases and J shed 5 bases, with 17 bases lying between them. CDR1 is DFQATT and CDR2 is SNEGSKA in the germline V gene (reference sequence). This CDR3 region has 14 residues. CDR3 protein: CSASPDRARDEQYF. CDR3 coding DNA: TGCAGTGCTAGCCCAGACCGGGCTCGCGACGAGCAGTACTTC.

The chain carries TRBV10-2 and TRBJ2-1, with 8 bases lining up with TRBD2. The CDR3 runs to 16 residues. CDR1 and CDR2 from the germline V gene are WSHSY and SAAADI. The V segment lost 6 bases and the J segment 4 bases; nucleotides outside the gene matches: 11. CDR3 in amino acids: CASRGWGSGEYNEQFF. The CDR3 DNA reads as TGCGCCAGCAGGGGTTGGGGTAGCGGGGAGTACAATGAGCAGTTCTTC.

This clonotype was found a few times. The V call is TRBV27, the J call TRBJ2-2; 14 bases agree with TRBD2. V shed 4 bases and J 12 bases; nucleotides not matched to a gene: 4. The germline CDR1 and CDR2 sequences are MNHEY and SMNVEV (reference sequence). The CDR3 extends over 14 amino acids. The CDR3 sequence is CASSSGLAGAKLFF. In nucleotides, the CDR3 is TGTGCCAGCAGTTCGGGACTAGCGGGAGCAAAGCTGTTTTTT.

This clonotype has only a few counts. The rearrangement links TRBV5-5 to TRBJ1-6; unclear D gene. V was pared by 3 bases and J by 4 bases, with 11 bases between. CDR1 is SGHKS, CDR2 YYEKEE, per germline (reference sequence). The CDR3 spans 15 residues. CDR3 protein: CASSSNALYNSPLHF. DNA for the CDR3: TGTGCCAGCAGCTCCAACGCCCTTTATAATTCACCCCTCCACTTT.

Ten or more counts support this clonotype. This chain uses TRBV7-6 with TRBJ2-7, with 8 bases that match TRBD1. V lost 4 bases to trimming and J lost 3 bases; unmatched junction nucleotides: 8. The CDR3 loop spans 15 amino acids. The germline V gene has CDR1 SGHVS and CDR2 FNYEAQ. The CDR3 DNA follows: TGTGCCAGCAGCTCGGAGGACAGGGCCGGCTACGAGCAGTACTTC. Protein product: CASSSEDRAGYEQYF.

This clonotype has only a few counts. This chain connects TRBV24-1 to TRBJ2-1; D is perhaps TRBD2 (5 bases). The ends were cut back, 3 bases at V and 7 bases at J, with 18 bases in the middle. CDR1 is KGHDR and CDR2 is SFDVKD in the germline V gene. CDR3 length equals 16 residues. The CDR3 loop reads CATSDLDSLSGNEQFF. Here the CDR3 DNA reads TGTGCCACCAGTGATCTCGACTCACTGTCGGGGAATGAGCAGTTCTTC.

A few counts support this clonotype. The rearrangement joins TRBV12-3 or TRBV12-4 to TRBJ2-3, with 10 bases matching TRBD2. The CDR3 loop spans 15 amino acids. Losses at the gene ends were 3 bases for V and 4 bases for J; bases not matched to a gene: 4. For the CDR3, the DNA is TGTGCCAGCAGTTTCGGGACTAGCGTTTCAGATACGCAGTATTTT. Amino acids: CASSFGTSVSDTQYF.

This clonotype showed up just a few times. This chain connects TRBV9 to TRBJ2-5; D is perhaps TRBD1 or TRBD2 (5 bases each). Germline lookup yields CDR1 SGDLS and CDR2 YYNGEE. The CDR3 runs to 13 residues. Trimming pared 1 base from V and 5 bases from J, leaving 9 bases between. The CDR3: CASSVLGDETQYF. As DNA, the CDR3 is TGTGCCAGCAGCGTACTGGGGGATGAGACCCAGTACTTC. Full variable domain (remainder filled in from reference TRBV9 and TRBJ2-5): DSGVTQTPKHLITATGQRVTLRCSPRSGDLSVYWYQQSLDQGLQFLIQYYNGEERAKGNILERFSAQQFPDLHSELNLSSLELGDSALYFCASSVLGDETQYFGPGTRLLVL.

This clonotype has just a few counts. The chain joins TRBV12-3 or TRBV12-4 to TRBJ2-2, with D perhaps TRBD1 (5 bases). The CDR3 runs 15 residues. Trimming left V 6 bases short and J 3 bases short, with 14 bases between. The CDR3 coding sequence is TGTGCCAGCAGCCGAAGGGGCGTGGACACCGGGGAGCTGTTTTTT. Translation: CASSRRGVDTGELFF.

The V gene is TRBV6-1, the J gene TRBJ2-1; 7 bases match TRBD2. The CDR3 is 18 amino acids. Germline V gene sequence: CDR1 MNHNS, CDR2 SASEGT. After removal of 6 bases from V and 2 bases from J, the junction contained 16 bases not matched to a gene. Written as DNA, the CDR3 is TGTGCCAGCAGCGGGAGGCGCCTAGCGGAGAGTCCCTACAATGAGCAGTTCTTC. This sequence encodes CASSGRRLAESPYNEQFF.

This clonotype has only a few counts. The V gene is TRBV2, the J gene TRBJ2-2, with D perhaps assigned TRBD1 or TRBD2 (5 bases each). This CDR3 is 17 amino acids long. V lost 2 bases and J lost 2, with 15 bases in between. Germline V gene lookup returns CDR1 SNHLY and CDR2 FYNNEI. The CDR3 bases are TGTGCCAGCAGTGAAACCCCAGGGACCATTAACACCGGGGAGCTGTTTTTT. Translating gives CASSETPGTINTGELFF.

This clonotype was recorded a few times. The V call is TRBV9, the J call TRBJ2-3; D might be TRBD1 (6 bases). Germline V gene sequence: CDR1 SGDLS, CDR2 YYNGEE. The CDR3 sequence is 17 residues long. V shed 3 bases and J shed 0 bases, with 17 bases lying between them. The CDR3 DNA reads as TGTGCCAGCAGCGCGAATACAGGGTTATCTAGCACAGATACGCAGTATTTT. It specifies CASSANTGLSSTDTQYF.

This clonotype has ten or more counts. V is TRBV11-1 and J is TRBJ2-1; TRBD2 agrees at 10 bases. V lost 0 bases to trimming and J lost 5 bases; unmatched junction nucleotides: 4. The CDR3 runs to 16 residues. Germline V CDR1 and CDR2: SGHAT, FQDESV (reference sequence). The chain's CDR3 is CASSLAFTSGDNEQFF. The CDR3 bases are TGTGCCAGCAGCTTAGCATTTACTAGCGGGGACAATGAGCAGTTCTTC.

This clonotype showed up many times. The chain employs TRBV7-2 and TRBJ2-2; TRBD1 aligns across 9 bases. The CDR3 covers 14 residues. V lost 6 bases, J lost 6 bases, and 5 bases stayed unmatched. Germline-derived CDR1 and CDR2 are SGHTA and FQGNSA. The CDR3 DNA reads TGTGCCAGCAGTCAAACAGGGGGCCCCGGGGAGCTGTTTTTT. As protein: CASSQTGGPGELFF.